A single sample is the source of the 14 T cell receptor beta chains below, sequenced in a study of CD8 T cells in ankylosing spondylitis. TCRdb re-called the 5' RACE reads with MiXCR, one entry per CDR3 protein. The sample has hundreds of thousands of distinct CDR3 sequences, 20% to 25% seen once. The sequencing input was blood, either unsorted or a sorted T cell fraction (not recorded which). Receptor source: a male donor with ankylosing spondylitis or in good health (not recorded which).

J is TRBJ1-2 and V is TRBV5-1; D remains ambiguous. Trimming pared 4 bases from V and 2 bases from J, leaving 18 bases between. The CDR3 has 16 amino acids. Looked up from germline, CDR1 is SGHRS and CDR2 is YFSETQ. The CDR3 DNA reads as TGCGCCAGCAGCATGACCTCAGGTTCGGGGAACTATGGCTACACCTTC. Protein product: CASSMTSGSGNYGYTF. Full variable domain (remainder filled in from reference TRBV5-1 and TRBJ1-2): KAGVTQTPRYLIKTRGQQVTLSCSPISGHRSVSWYQQTPGQGLQFLFEYFSETQRNKGNFPGRFSGRQFSNSRSEMNVSTLELGDSALYLCASSMTSGSGNYGYTFGSGTRLTVV.

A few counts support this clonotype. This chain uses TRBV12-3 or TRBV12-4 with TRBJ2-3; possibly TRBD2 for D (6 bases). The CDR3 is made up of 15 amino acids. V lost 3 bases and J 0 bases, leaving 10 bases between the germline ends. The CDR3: CASSFLATSTDTQYF. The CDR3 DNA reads TGTGCCAGCAGTTTTCTAGCGACTAGCACAGATACGCAGTATTTT.

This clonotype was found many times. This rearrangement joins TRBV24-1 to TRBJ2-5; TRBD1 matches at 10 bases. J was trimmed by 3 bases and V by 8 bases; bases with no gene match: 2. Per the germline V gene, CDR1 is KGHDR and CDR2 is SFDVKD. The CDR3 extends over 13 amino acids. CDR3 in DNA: TGTGCCACCAAAGGGACAGGGGAAGAGACCCAGTACTTC. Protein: CATKGTGEETQYF.

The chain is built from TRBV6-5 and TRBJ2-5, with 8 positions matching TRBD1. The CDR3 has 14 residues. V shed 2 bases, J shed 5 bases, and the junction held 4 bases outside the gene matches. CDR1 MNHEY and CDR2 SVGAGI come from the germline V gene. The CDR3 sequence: CASSYGQGRETQYF. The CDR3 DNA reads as TGTGCCAGCAGTTACGGACAGGGAAGGGAGACCCAGTACTTC.

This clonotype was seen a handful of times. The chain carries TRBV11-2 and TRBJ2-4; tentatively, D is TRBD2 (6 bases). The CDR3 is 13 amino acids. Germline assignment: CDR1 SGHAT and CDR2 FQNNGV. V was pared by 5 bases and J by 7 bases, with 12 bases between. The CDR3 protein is CASSLGGTNIQYF. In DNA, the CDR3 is TGTGCCAGCAGCCTCGGGGGAACCAACATTCAGTACTTC.

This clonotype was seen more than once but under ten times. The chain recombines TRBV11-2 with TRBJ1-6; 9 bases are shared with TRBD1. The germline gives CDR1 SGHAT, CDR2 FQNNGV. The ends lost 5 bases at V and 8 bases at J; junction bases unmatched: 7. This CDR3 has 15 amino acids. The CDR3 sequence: CASSARDRVDSPLHF. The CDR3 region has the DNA TGTGCCAGCAGCGCCCGGGACAGGGTCGATTCACCCCTCCACTTT. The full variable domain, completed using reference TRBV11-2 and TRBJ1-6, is EAGVAQSPRYKIIEKRQSVAFWCNPISGHATLYWYQQILGQGPKLLIQFQNNGVVDDSQLPKDRFSAERLKGVDSTLKIQPAKLEDSAVYLCASSARDRVDSPLHFGNGTRLTVT.

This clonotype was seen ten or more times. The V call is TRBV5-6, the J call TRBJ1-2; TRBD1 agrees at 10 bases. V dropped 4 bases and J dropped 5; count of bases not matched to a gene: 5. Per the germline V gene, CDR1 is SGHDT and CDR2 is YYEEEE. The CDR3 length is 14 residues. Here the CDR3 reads CASSGGTGAYGYTF. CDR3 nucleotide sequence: TGTGCCAGCAGCGGGGGGACAGGGGCTTATGGCTACACCTTC.

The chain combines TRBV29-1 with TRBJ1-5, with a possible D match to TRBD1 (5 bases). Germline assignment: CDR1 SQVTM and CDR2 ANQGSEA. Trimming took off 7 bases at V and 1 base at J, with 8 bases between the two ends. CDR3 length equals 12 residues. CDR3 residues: CSARESNQPQHF. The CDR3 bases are TGCAGCGCCAGGGAAAGCAATCAGCCCCAGCATTTT.

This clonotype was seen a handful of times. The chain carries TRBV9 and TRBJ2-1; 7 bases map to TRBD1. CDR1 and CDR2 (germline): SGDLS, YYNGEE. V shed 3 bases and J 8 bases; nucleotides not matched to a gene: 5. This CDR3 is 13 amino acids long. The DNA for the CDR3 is TGTGCCAGCAGCGCCGACAGGGTCGATGAGCAGTTCTTC. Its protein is CASSADRVDEQFF. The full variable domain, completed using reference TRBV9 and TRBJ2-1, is DSGVTQTPKHLITATGQRVTLRCSPRSGDLSVYWYQQSLDQGLQFLIQYYNGEERAKGNILERFSAQQFPDLHSELNLSSLELGDSALYFCASSADRVDEQFFGPGTRLTVL.

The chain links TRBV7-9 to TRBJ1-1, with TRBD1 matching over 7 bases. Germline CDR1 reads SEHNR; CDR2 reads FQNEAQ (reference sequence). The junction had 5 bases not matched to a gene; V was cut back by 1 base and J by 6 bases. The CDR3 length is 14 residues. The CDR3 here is CASSLGQGVAEAFF. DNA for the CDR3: TGTGCCAGCAGCTTAGGACAGGGCGTCGCTGAAGCTTTCTTT.

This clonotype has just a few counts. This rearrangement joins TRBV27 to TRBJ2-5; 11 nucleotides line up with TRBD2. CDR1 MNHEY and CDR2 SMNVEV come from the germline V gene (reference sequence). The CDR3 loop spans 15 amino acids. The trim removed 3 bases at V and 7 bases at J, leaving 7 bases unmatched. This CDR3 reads CASSFVAGGQGTQYF. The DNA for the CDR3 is TGTGCCAGCAGTTTCGTAGCGGGGGGGCAGGGGACCCAGTACTTC.

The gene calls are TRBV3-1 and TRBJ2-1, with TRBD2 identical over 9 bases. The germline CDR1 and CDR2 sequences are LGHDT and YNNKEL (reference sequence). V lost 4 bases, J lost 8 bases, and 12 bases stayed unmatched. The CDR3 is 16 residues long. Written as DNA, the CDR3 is TGTGCCAGCAGCCCGCGGGGGGGCCTTTTGAGGGATGAGCAGTTCTTC. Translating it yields CASSPRGGLLRDEQFF.

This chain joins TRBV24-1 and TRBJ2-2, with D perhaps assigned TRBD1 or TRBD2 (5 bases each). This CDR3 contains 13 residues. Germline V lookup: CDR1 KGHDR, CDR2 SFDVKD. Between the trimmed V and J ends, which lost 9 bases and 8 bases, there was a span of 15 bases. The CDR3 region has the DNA TGTGCCACCGGCTCCGGGACCGGTGGGGAGCTGTTTTTT. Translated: CATGSGTGGELFF.

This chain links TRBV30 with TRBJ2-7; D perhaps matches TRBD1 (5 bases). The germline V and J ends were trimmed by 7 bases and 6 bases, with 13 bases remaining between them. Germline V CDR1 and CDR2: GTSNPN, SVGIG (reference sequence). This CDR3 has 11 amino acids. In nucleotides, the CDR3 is TGTGCCTCTAATGAAGGGGCCGAGCAGTACTTC. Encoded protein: CASNEGAEQYF.